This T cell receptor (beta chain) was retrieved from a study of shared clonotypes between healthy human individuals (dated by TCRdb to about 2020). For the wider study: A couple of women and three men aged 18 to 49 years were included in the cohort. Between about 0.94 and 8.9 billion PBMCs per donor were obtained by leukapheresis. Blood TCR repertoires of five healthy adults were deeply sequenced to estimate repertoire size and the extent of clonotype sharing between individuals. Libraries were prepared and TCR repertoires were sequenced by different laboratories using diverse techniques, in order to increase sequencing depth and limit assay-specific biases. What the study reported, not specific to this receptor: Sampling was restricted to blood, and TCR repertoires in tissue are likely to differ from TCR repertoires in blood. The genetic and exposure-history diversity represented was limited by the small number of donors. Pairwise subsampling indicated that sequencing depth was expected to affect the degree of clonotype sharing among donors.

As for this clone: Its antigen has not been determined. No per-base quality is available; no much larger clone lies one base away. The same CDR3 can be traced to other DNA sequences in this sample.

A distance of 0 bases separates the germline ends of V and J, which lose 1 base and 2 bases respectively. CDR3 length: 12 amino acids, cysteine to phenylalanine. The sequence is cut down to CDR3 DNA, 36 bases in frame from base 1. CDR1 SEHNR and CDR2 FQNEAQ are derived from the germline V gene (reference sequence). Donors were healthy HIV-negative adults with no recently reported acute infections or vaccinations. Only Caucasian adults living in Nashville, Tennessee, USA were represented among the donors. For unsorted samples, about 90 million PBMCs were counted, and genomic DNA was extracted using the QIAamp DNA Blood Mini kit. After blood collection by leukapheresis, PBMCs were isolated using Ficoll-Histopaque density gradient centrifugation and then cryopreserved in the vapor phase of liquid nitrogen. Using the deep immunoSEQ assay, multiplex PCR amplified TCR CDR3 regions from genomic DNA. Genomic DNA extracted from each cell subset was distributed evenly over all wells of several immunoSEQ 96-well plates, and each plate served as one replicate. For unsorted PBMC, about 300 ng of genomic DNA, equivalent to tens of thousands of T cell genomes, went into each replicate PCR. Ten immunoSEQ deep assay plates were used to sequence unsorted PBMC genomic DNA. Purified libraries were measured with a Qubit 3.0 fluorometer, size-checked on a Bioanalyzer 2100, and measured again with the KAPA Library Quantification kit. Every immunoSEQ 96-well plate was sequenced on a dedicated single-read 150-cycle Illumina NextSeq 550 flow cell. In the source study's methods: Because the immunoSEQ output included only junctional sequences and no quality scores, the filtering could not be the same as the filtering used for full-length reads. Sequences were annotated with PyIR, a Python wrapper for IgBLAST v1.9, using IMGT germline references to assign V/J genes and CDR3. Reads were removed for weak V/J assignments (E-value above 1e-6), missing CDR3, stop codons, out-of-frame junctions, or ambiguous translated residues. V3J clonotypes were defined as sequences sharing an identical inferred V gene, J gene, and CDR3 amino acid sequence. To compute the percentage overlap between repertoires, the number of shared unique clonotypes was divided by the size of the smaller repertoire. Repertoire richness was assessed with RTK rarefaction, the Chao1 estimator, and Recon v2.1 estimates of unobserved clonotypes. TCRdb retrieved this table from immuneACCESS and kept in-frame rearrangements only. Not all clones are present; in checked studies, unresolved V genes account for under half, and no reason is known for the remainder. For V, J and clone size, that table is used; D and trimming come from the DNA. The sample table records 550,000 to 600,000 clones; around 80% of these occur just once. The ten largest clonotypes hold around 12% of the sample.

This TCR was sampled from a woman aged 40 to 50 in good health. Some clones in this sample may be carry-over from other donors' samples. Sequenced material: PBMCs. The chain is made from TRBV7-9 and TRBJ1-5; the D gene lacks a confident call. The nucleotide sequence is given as TGTGCCAGCAGCTTAGGCAATCAGCCCCAGCATTTT. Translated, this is CASSLGNQPQHF.